These 4 T cell receptor beta chains were all obtained from the same sample, sequenced in a study of blood T cells in healthy people across ages. Primers used in a second PCR of roughly 6 to 12 cycles were a sample-barcoded 5' primer and a J-beta primer mix. A single record per CDR3 protein comes from TCRdb applying MiXCR to the 5' RACE reads. The repertoire consists of almost 1 million distinct CDR3 sequences, with 51% occurring once and the leading ten covering 20% to 25%. The sample taken for sequencing was blood. These receptors all stem from a woman in her fifties or sixties in good health.

This chain connects TRBV20-1 to TRBJ2-7; 8 bases are shared with TRBD2. The CDR3 has 14 amino acids. V was clipped by 5 bases and J by 3 bases; unmatched bases: 9. Germline CDR1 is DFQATT and CDR2 is SNEGSKA (reference sequence). The DNA for the CDR3 is TGCAGTGCTGAGCGGAGCGGGGGTGGCTACGAGCAGTACTTC. Translated: CSAERSGGGYEQYF.

J is TRBJ2-7 and V is TRBV6-1; D gene unclear. The germline V and J ends were trimmed by 6 bases and 0 bases, with 21 bases remaining between them. The CDR3 loop spans 17 amino acids. Germline CDR1 MNHNS, CDR2 SASEGT. The CDR3 loop reads CASRRFKTDDPSYEQYF. DNA of the CDR3: TGTGCCAGCAGGCGTTTCAAAACAGACGACCCCTCCTACGAGCAGTACTTC.

The chain couples TRBV27 to TRBJ2-1, with TRBD2 matching over 9 bases. With V trimmed by 6 bases and J by 9 bases, 6 bases remained unmatched. The CDR3 loop spans 13 amino acids. The V gene's germline CDR1 is MNHEY and CDR2 SMNVEV (reference sequence). The CDR3 spells CASRSAGGPEQFF. The DNA for the CDR3 is TGTGCCAGCAGATCAGCGGGAGGCCCTGAGCAGTTCTTC.

This clonotype turned up a few times. The J gene is TRBJ2-7, the V gene TRBV3-1; TRBD1 might be the D (6 bases). V gave up 3 bases and J gave up 6 bases, with 12 bases separating them. The CDR3 runs 13 residues. Germline V gene sequence: CDR1 LGHDT, CDR2 YNNKEL (reference sequence). The CDR3 loop reads CASSQAGASEQYF. DNA for the CDR3: TGTGCCAGCAGCCAGGCAGGGGCCTCCGAGCAGTACTTC.